The 18 T cell receptor beta chains reported below all come from one sample, sequenced in a study of T cell responses to AZD1222 COVID-19 vaccine. Libraries were prepared by immunoSEQ multiplex PCR; TCRdb keeps only in-frame clonotypes and omits some of them. The sample has about 110,000 clones, about nine tenths seen once; the top ten hold about 7.8%. The source material was peripheral blood, sampled on day 0 of AZD1222 vaccination. The receptors shown here come from an adult in good health.

The J gene is TRBJ2-7, the V gene TRBV12-3 or TRBV12-4; D ambiguous. The CDR3 contains 12 residues. V was cut by 5 bases and J by 4 bases, with 9 bases left in between. CDR3 nucleotide sequence: TGTGCCAGCAGTCCTCGGATTTACGAGCAGTACTTC. It encodes CASSPRIYEQYF.

V gene TRBV2 combines with J gene TRBJ1-3; 8 bases agree with TRBD1. V shed 6 bases, J shed 0 bases, and the junction held 10 bases outside the gene matches. The CDR3 consists of 17 residues. Germline V gives CDR1 SNHLY, CDR2 FYNNEI. CDR3 in DNA: TGTGCCAGCAGGGACGGGGACAGGCAACTCTCTGGAAACACCATATATTTT. Amino acids: CASRDGDRQLSGNTIYF. The full variable domain, rest sourced from reference TRBV2 and TRBJ1-3, is EPEVTQTPSHQVTQMGQEVILRCVPISNHLYFYWYRQILGQKVEFLVSFYNNEISEKSEIFDDQFSVERPDGSNFTLKIRSTKLEDSAMYFCASRDGDRQLSGNTIYFGEGSWLTVV.

This chain uses TRBV5-1 with TRBJ1-2, with 7 bases aligning to TRBD1. Trimming cost V 0 bases and J 6 bases; bases outside gene matches: 5. CDR1 and CDR2 (germline): SGHRS, YFSETQ. The CDR3 is 14 amino acids. The CDR3 sequence: CASSLATGSNGYTF. CDR3 nucleotides: TGCGCCAGCAGCTTGGCGACAGGGTCCAATGGCTACACCTTC.

The CDR3 DNA sequence: TGCGCCAGCAGTGAGGGCTACGAGCAGTACTTC. Residues: CASSEGYEQYF. V usage is TRBV10-1 and J usage is TRBJ2-7; D is undetermined. The CDR3 runs to 11 residues. From germline, CDR1 is WNHNN and CDR2 SYGVQD (reference sequence). V was shortened by 2 bases and J by 3 bases, with 2 bases between the two germline ends.

The chain links TRBV3-1 (or the pseudogene TRBV3-2) to TRBJ2-4; TRBD2 agrees at 12 bases. After removal of 1 base from V and 5 bases from J, the junction contained 6 bases not matched to a gene. The CDR3 has 17 residues. Germline V gene sequence: CDR1 LGHDT, CDR2 YNNKEL (reference sequence). The CDR3 sequence: CASSQGSSGGAQNIQYF. The CDR3 DNA is TGTGCCAGCAGCCAAGGCTCTAGCGGGGGGGCGCAAAACATTCAGTACTTC.

The V call is TRBV11-1, the J call TRBJ1-1; D may be TRBD1 (5 bases). Deletions cut 5 bases from V and 3 bases from J, with 16 bases between. Germline CDR1 is SGHAT and CDR2 is FQDESV (reference sequence). The CDR3 has 15 amino acids. The CDR3 DNA is TGTGCCAGCAGCCTCGGGACGGCTATATACACTGAAGCTTTCTTT. This translates into CASSLGTAIYTEAFF.

This rearrangement joins TRBV6-1 to TRBJ1-4; unclear D gene. The germline gives CDR1 MNHNS, CDR2 SASEGT. CDR3 length: 16 amino acids. The V end lost 2 bases, the J end lost 2 bases, and 12 bases lay between the germline ends. The CDR3 nucleotides are TGTGCCAGCAGTGAATACAGACGAGCTACTAATGAAAAACTGTTTTTT. This sequence encodes CASSEYRRATNEKLFF.

The chain couples TRBV6-5 to TRBJ1-6; D remains unclear. Looked up from germline, CDR1 is MNHEY and CDR2 is SVGAGI. V was clipped by 0 bases and J by 15 bases, with 15 bases between them. The CDR3 is 14 amino acids. This chain's CDR3 is CASSYSMWAAFLHF. CDR3 nucleotides: TGTGCCAGCAGTTACTCGATGTGGGCCGCATTCCTCCACTTT.

The gene calls are TRBV6-6 and TRBJ1-2; TRBD1 matches at 10 bases. With 1 base clipped from V and 7 bases from J, the junction kept 6 bases outside the gene matches. Germline CDR1 reads MNHNY; CDR2 reads SVGAGI (reference sequence). The CDR3 sequence is 15 residues long. The CDR3 region is CASSYYRDRGSGYTF. The CDR3 DNA follows: TGTGCCAGCAGTTACTACCGGGACAGGGGCAGTGGCTACACCTTC.

This clone was seen just once. The V and J genes are TRBV4-1 and TRBJ1-3, with D maybe TRBD1 (6 bases). Trimming removed 0 bases from V and 0 bases from J, with 12 bases in between. CDR3 length: 17 amino acids. Germline V gene lookup returns CDR1 MGHRA and CDR2 YSYEKL. This CDR3 reads CASSQDTGASSGNTIYF. The CDR3 nucleotides are TGCGCCAGCAGCCAAGATACGGGGGCTTCCTCTGGAAACACCATATATTTT.

The chain combines TRBV9 with TRBJ1-1; 10 nucleotides align to TRBD1. The CDR3 is 15 residues long. The germline V gene encodes CDR1 SGDLS and CDR2 YYNGEE. With V trimmed by 3 bases and J by 5 bases, 7 bases remained unmatched. DNA for the CDR3: TGTGCCAGCAGCGGCGGACAGGGGGGCTGGACTGAAGCTTTCTTT. It encodes CASSGGQGGWTEAFF.

This sequence joins TRBV11-1 and TRBJ1-1; possibly TRBD1 for D (5 bases). Trimming stripped 5 bases from V and 10 bases from J, with 20 bases between. Germline loops: CDR1 SGHAT, CDR2 FQDESV (reference sequence). The CDR3 runs to 14 residues. The CDR3 DNA follows: TGTGCCAGCAGCGAGTACCGGGACGGCTTGCTAGCTTTCTTT. It specifies CASSEYRDGLLAFF.

This chain uses TRBV25-1 with TRBJ2-6, with D possibly matching TRBD2 (5 bases). V was trimmed by 0 bases and J by 2 bases, leaving 8 bases between them. The CDR3 is made up of 16 amino acids. In germline, CDR1 is MGHDK, CDR2 SYGVNS. This CDR3 is CASSEYRGTGANVLTF. CDR3 DNA: TGTGCCAGCAGTGAATATAGAGGGACTGGGGCCAACGTCCTGACTTTC.

The rearrangement uses TRBV23-1 and TRBJ1-1; D uncertain. TRBV23-1 is an ORF for which the function is uncertain. CDR3 length: 12 residues. The V gene lost 7 bases and the J gene lost 8 bases, with 14 bases spanning the gap. CDR3 bases: TGCGCCAGCACCCCCCTCGCTGGGGAAGCTTTCTTT. It codes for CASTPLAGEAFF.

The J gene is TRBJ1-1, the V gene TRBV10-2; D is perhaps TRBD1 (5 bases). The CDR3 covers 13 residues. Germline lookup yields CDR1 WSHSY and CDR2 SAAADI. The V and J ends lost 6 bases and 6 bases respectively, with 14 bases between them. The CDR3 DNA reads as TGCGCCAGCAGGGGGGTGCGGGGGTCTGAAGCTTTCTTT. Encoded protein: CASRGVRGSEAFF.

This clone occurred a few times. For the CDR3, the DNA is TGTGCCAGACAAATTATTATCGCGAGTCCCTATGGCTACACCTTC. Residues: CARQIIIASPYGYTF. The gene calls are TRBV19 and TRBJ1-2; D is uncertain. This CDR3 contains 15 residues. Germline V gene data show CDR1 as LNHDA and CDR2 as SQIVND (reference sequence). V dropped 9 bases and J dropped 4 bases, with 21 bases sitting between them.

V is TRBV4-1 and J is TRBJ1-2; D ambiguous. Germline assignment: CDR1 MGHRA and CDR2 YSYEKL. This CDR3 has 16 amino acids. V gave up 0 bases and J gave up 3 bases, with 14 bases separating them. The CDR3 sequence: CASSQDLGPGHYGYTF. The CDR3 DNA follows: TGCGCCAGCAGCCAAGATTTAGGGCCCGGGCACTATGGCTACACCTTC.

The V call is TRBV7-9, the J call TRBJ1-5, with D hard to call. Deletions cut 0 bases from V and 10 bases from J, with 13 bases between. CDR3 length: 14 residues. In germline, CDR1 is SEHNR, CDR2 FQNEAQ (reference sequence). In nucleotides, the CDR3 is TGTGCCAGCAGCTTAGCCGGCACCCGCGGTCCCCAGCATTTT. This translates into CASSLAGTRGPQHF.